The 9 T cell receptor beta chains listed next were all sequenced from one sample in a study of blood T cell repertoires in COVID-19. The data were produced by immunoSEQ multiplex PCR, yet TCRdb's version contains in-frame clones alone and is incomplete. Of 300,000 to 450,000 clones detected, 70% to 90% appear once; the ten largest clones hold 8.5% to 12%. Specimen: peripheral blood. Every receptor here comes from a woman aged 25-40 years with COVID-19, enrolled during active disease.

This sequence joins TRBV7-2 and TRBJ2-1; 12 positions match TRBD2. The germline V gene encodes CDR1 SGHTA and CDR2 FQGNSA. The V gene end was trimmed by 5 bases and the J gene end by 5 bases; junction bases not matched to a gene: 1. There are 14 residues in the CDR3. The CDR3 region is CASSPSGRDNEQFF. The CDR3 DNA is TGTGCCAGCAGCCCTAGCGGGAGGGACAATGAGCAGTTCTTC.

V and J are TRBV23-1 and TRBJ2-1; 13 nucleotides align to TRBD2. TRBV23-1 is recorded as an ORF, its role being uncertain. V was clipped by 4 bases and J by 9 bases; unmatched bases: 9. There are 16 residues in the CDR3. The CDR3 region is CASSLRTSGGSGEQFF. The CDR3 DNA sequence: TGCGCCAGCAGTCTTCGGACTAGCGGGGGATCCGGTGAGCAGTTCTTC.

This sequence joins TRBV25-1 and TRBJ2-7; possible D gene TRBD2, 7 bases. The CDR3 contains 14 residues. Germline CDR1 MGHDK, CDR2 SYGVNS. V was cut by 1 base and J by 4 bases, with 11 bases left in between. CDR3 loop: CASSEWGGGYEQYF. Here the CDR3 DNA reads TGTGCCAGCAGTGAATGGGGAGGGGGATACGAGCAGTACTTC.

This chain links TRBV24-1 with TRBJ2-1, with TRBD2 identical over 10 bases. The junction had 11 bases not matched to a gene; V was cut back by 5 bases and J by 8 bases. From germline, CDR1 is KGHDR and CDR2 SFDVKD. The CDR3 length is 16 residues. The CDR3 DNA is TGTGCCACCAGTGTTCACGGGACTAGCGAATGGCATGAGCAGTTCTTC. It is translated as CATSVHGTSEWHEQFF.

The chain uses TRBV7-9 and TRBJ1-1, with 10 bases lining up with TRBD1. V lost 3 bases to trimming and J lost 5 bases; unmatched junction nucleotides: 0. This CDR3 comprises 13 residues. Germline loops: CDR1 SEHNR, CDR2 FQNEAQ (reference sequence). For the CDR3, the DNA is TGTGCCAGCAGCTTGGGACAGGGGACTGAAGCTTTCTTT. Amino acids: CASSLGQGTEAFF.

V gene TRBV18 combines with J gene TRBJ1-1; no reliable D call. Germline-derived CDR1 and CDR2 are KGHSH and LQKENI. Trimming took 3 bases from V and 10 from J, leaving 21 bases between them. The CDR3 covers 15 residues. The DNA of the CDR3 is TGTGCCAGCTCACCTAGGGAGATCGTCGGGCGCCCAGCTTTCTTT. Its protein product is CASSPREIVGRPAFF.

The genes are TRBV15 and TRBJ1-2, with D perhaps matching TRBD1 (5 bases). CDR1 and CDR2 from the germline V gene are LNHNV and YYDKDF (reference sequence). Deletions cut 1 base from V and 3 bases from J, with 12 bases between. The CDR3 spans 15 residues. CDR3 in amino acids: CATSRAHDSHYGYTF. In nucleotides, the CDR3 is TGTGCCACCAGCAGAGCCCATGACAGCCACTATGGCTACACCTTC. Full variable domain (outside the CDR3, taken from reference TRBV15 and TRBJ1-2): DAMVIQNPRYQVTQFGKPVTLSCSQTLNHNVMYWYQQKSSQAPKLLFHYYDKDFNNEADTPDNFQSRRPNTSFCFLDIRSPGLGDTAMYLCATSRAHDSHYGYTFGSGTRLTVV.

The chain couples TRBV27 to TRBJ2-3; D not resolved. CDR3 length: 13 amino acids. The V end was cut by 4 bases, the J end by 0 bases, with 5 bases between. Germline loops: CDR1 MNHEY, CDR2 SMNVEV (reference sequence). The CDR3 region is CASSYRSTDTQYF. CDR3 nucleotide sequence: TGTGCCAGCAGTTATCGGAGCACAGATACGCAGTATTTT.

This chain joins TRBV5-5 and TRBJ2-7, with D tentatively TRBD2 (6 bases). V lost 0 bases and J 0 bases, leaving 13 bases between the germline ends. Looked up from germline, CDR1 is SGHKS and CDR2 is YYEKEE (reference sequence). The CDR3 is 16 amino acids. The CDR3 sequence is CASSLVVAGLSYEQYF. The CDR3 nucleotides read TGTGCCAGCAGCTTGGTTGTGGCGGGGCTCTCCTACGAGCAGTACTTC. The whole variable domain, remainder taken from reference TRBV5-5 and TRBJ2-7, is DAGVTQSPTHLIKTRGQQVTLRCSPISGHKSVSWYQQVLGQGPQFIFQYYEKEERGRGNFPDRFSARQFPNYSSELNVNALLLGDSALYLCASSLVVAGLSYEQYFGPGTRLTVT.